The 28 T cell receptor beta chains reported below all come from one sample, sequenced in a study of cytomegalovirus exposure and HLA in healthy donors. Both 60 Vbeta primers and 13 Jbeta primers went into the PCR. Profiled with immunoSEQ multiplex PCR; TCRdb holds only in-frame clones, not every one. The repertoire holds about 160,000 clones, with about four fifths as singletons. The specimen sequenced was PBMCs. These receptors were taken from a male donor in good health and CMV-seropositive.

The rearrangement links TRBV27 to TRBJ2-7, with TRBD1 as a possible D gene (7 bases). Deletions cut 4 bases from V and 6 bases from J, with 19 bases between. Germline assignment: CDR1 MNHEY and CDR2 SMNVEV (reference sequence). The CDR3 runs 15 residues. The CDR3 coding sequence is TGTGCCAGCAGTTCCCCGACAGGGAGGCAGGCCGAGCAGTACTTC. Residues: CASSSPTGRQAEQYF.

This clone was recorded only once. The V call is TRBV30, the J call TRBJ1-4; TRBD1 is a possible D gene (5 bases). CDR1 and CDR2 (germline): GTSNPN, SVGIG (reference sequence). Between the trimmed V and J ends, which lost 5 bases and 0 bases, there was a span of 19 bases. The CDR3 totals 17 residues. This CDR3 is CAWAGRGSYSTNEKLFF. The CDR3 region has the DNA TGTGCCTGGGCGGGACGGGGATCTTACTCAACTAATGAAAAACTGTTTTTT.

This rearrangement joins TRBV4-1 to TRBJ2-5; 7 nucleotides line up with TRBD2. The V segment lost 2 bases and the J segment 0 bases; nucleotides outside the gene matches: 9. This CDR3 spans 17 amino acids. The germline gives CDR1 MGHRA, CDR2 YSYEKL. The CDR3 sequence: CASSQLPASGNQETQYF. The CDR3 region has the DNA TGCGCCAGCAGCCAACTCCCGGCTAGCGGTAACCAAGAGACCCAGTACTTC.

Notes on this clone: An end of the junction differs from the germline gene, which may be a read error. The chain joins TRBV5-1 to TRBJ2-6; the D gene is possibly TRBD1 (5 bases). CDR3 length: 16 amino acids. The germline gives CDR1 SGHRS, CDR2 YFSETQ. CDR3: CASSRNPSSGANGLTF. The CDR3, as DNA: TGCGCCAGCAGCCGTAATCCGAGCTCTGGGGCCAACGGCCTGACTTTC. Variable domain in full (rest from reference TRBV5-1 and TRBJ2-6): KAGVTQTPRYLIKTRGQQVTLSCSPISGHRSVSWYQQTPGQGLQFLFEYFSETQRNKGNFPGRFSGRQFSNSRSEMNVSTLELGDSALYLCASSRNPSSGANGLTFGAGSRLTVL.

This chain connects TRBV30 to TRBJ2-2; possible D gene TRBD2, 5 bases. Trimming left V 5 bases short and J 0 bases short, with 13 bases between. Germline lookup yields CDR1 GTSNPN and CDR2 SVGIG (reference sequence). CDR3 length: 15 residues. In nucleotides, the CDR3 is TGTGCCTGGGCCCGGGGAACAGCGAACACCGGGGAGCTGTTTTTT. Its protein is CAWARGTANTGELFF.

The V and J genes are TRBV18 and TRBJ2-7; D remains unclear. V was pared by 0 bases and J by 0 bases, with 9 bases between. The CDR3 contains 15 residues. Germline lookup yields CDR1 KGHSH and CDR2 LQKENI. The CDR3 is CASSPPSLGSYEQYF. CDR3 nucleotides: TGTGCCAGCTCACCACCTAGCTTAGGCTCCTACGAGCAGTACTTC.

J is TRBJ2-2 and V is TRBV27; 10 nucleotides agree with TRBD2. V trimming: 3 bases; J trimming: 0 bases; junction bases outside the gene matches: 7. CDR1 and CDR2 from the germline V gene are MNHEY and SMNVEV (reference sequence). The CDR3 has 18 amino acids. Written as DNA, the CDR3 is TGTGCCAGCAGTTTCGGACTAGCGGTGTTCGCGAACACCGGGGAGCTGTTTTTT. It encodes CASSFGLAVFANTGELFF.

J is TRBJ1-1 and V is TRBV7-9; D is perhaps TRBD1 (6 bases). Germline-derived CDR1 and CDR2 are SEHNR and FQNEAQ (reference sequence). The CDR3 is 16 amino acids. V lost 0 bases and J 2 bases, leaving 13 bases between the germline ends. The CDR3 sequence is CASSLASGGRNTEAFF. The CDR3 DNA reads as TGTGCCAGCAGCTTAGCGAGCGGGGGCAGAAACACTGAAGCTTTCTTT.

This chain connects TRBV27 to TRBJ1-4; D possibly corresponds to TRBD1 (5 bases). Germline V CDR1 and CDR2: MNHEY, SMNVEV (reference sequence). There are 16 residues in the CDR3. V lost 10 bases, J lost 0 bases, and 18 bases lay in between. The CDR3 spells CATGSTGVATNEKLFF. DNA of the CDR3: TGTGCCACCGGTTCCACAGGAGTAGCAACTAATGAAAAACTGTTTTTT.

V and J are TRBV6-5 and TRBJ2-7, with a tentative D call TRBD2 (6 bases). Trimming left V 5 bases short and J 2 bases short, with 13 bases between. In germline, CDR1 is MNHEY, CDR2 SVGAGI. The CDR3 loop spans 14 amino acids. The CDR3 DNA reads as TGTGCCAGCAGTCTGTCGAGGACTACCTACGAGCAGTACTTC. Translation: CASSLSRTTYEQYF.

The rearrangement links TRBV19 to TRBJ1-5; the match to TRBD1 covers 8 bases. Germline-derived CDR1 and CDR2 are LNHDA and SQIVND (reference sequence). The CDR3 has 13 amino acids. Unmatched junction bases numbered 14, after V lost 7 bases and J lost 15 bases. The CDR3 protein is CASTLGQAGIWHF. For the CDR3, the DNA is TGTGCCAGTACCCTGGGACAGGCTGGCATCTGGCATTTT.

The chain uses TRBV9 and TRBJ1-3; D perhaps matches TRBD1 (6 bases). With 0 bases removed from V and 0 bases from J, the gap between germline ends came to 13 bases. The CDR3 is made up of 17 amino acids. CDR1 and CDR2 from the germline V gene are SGDLS and YYNGEE. The CDR3 here is CASSVAEGTLSGNTIYF. The CDR3 DNA is TGTGCCAGCAGCGTAGCCGAAGGGACACTCTCTGGAAACACCATATATTTT.

The V and J genes are TRBV5-1 and TRBJ2-7; 8 positions match TRBD1. CDR1 SGHRS and CDR2 YFSETQ come from the germline V gene. The CDR3 contains 15 residues. Trimming removed 1 base from V and 2 bases from J; junction bases left unmatched: 5. CDR3 DNA: TGCGCCAGCAGCTTGATCGGACAGGGCCCCTACGAGCAGTACTTC. Translating it yields CASSLIGQGPYEQYF.

CDR3 DNA sequence: TGTGCCAGCTCACCACCGTGGGACAGGGACGGCTACACCTTC. It specifies CASSPPWDRDGYTF. V and J are TRBV18 and TRBJ1-2, with 9 bases that match TRBD1. In germline, CDR1 is KGHSH, CDR2 LQKENI. V lost 0 bases to trimming and J lost 8 bases; unmatched junction nucleotides: 4. The CDR3 sequence is 14 residues long.

The chain employs TRBV6-1 and TRBJ2-5, with D possibly matching TRBD2 (6 bases). Germline-derived CDR1 and CDR2 are MNHNS and SASEGT. The CDR3 extends over 15 amino acids. V shed 4 bases and J shed 5 bases, with 17 bases lying between them. As DNA, the CDR3 is TGTGCCAGCAGTGGGGGACTTTGGATGGGGGAGACCCAGTACTTC. Translation: CASSGGLWMGETQYF.

This rearrangement joins TRBV25-1 to TRBJ2-7; 12 bases are a match to TRBD2. The CDR3 has 13 residues. Germline V gives CDR1 MGHDK, CDR2 SYGVNS. Trimming removed 8 bases from V and 6 bases from J; junction bases left unmatched: 5. CDR3 coding DNA: TGTGCCAGCGGAGGACTAGCGGGGAGCGAGCAGTACTTC. Translated: CASGGLAGSEQYF.

The rearrangement joins TRBV7-9 to TRBJ1-2; the match to TRBD1 covers 10 bases. Unmatched junction bases numbered 8, after V lost 5 bases and J lost 8 bases. CDR1 is SEHNR and CDR2 is FQNEAQ in the germline V gene (reference sequence). The CDR3 contains 14 residues. As DNA, the CDR3 is TGTGCCAGCAGCCCGACAGGGGGCGCGTGGGGCTACACCTTC. Translated: CASSPTGGAWGYTF.

The rearrangement uses TRBV6-1 and TRBJ1-1; D perhaps matches TRBD1 (5 bases). V lost 7 bases to trimming and J lost 5 bases, with 14 bases between them. Germline CDR1 and CDR2: MNHNS and SASEGT. The CDR3 length is 13 residues. This CDR3 is CASIDAGRTEAFF. The CDR3 DNA is TGTGCCAGCATCGACGCGGGACGGACTGAAGCTTTCTTT.

V and J are TRBV27 and TRBJ2-3; 9 bases fit TRBD2. Trimming cost V 7 bases and J 5 bases; bases outside gene matches: 10. There are 15 residues in the CDR3. Germline V lookup: CDR1 MNHEY, CDR2 SMNVEV (reference sequence). The CDR3 protein is CASTRREGRGDTQYF. The CDR3 coding sequence is TGTGCCAGCACCAGGCGGGAGGGCCGTGGAGATACGCAGTATTTT.

The sample holds one count of this clone. This chain links TRBV6-5 with TRBJ1-4; 9 nucleotides align to TRBD1. CDR3 length: 16 amino acids. V gave up 0 bases and J gave up 7 bases; unmatched junction bases: 6. Germline values: CDR1 MNHEY, CDR2 SVGAGI. The CDR3, as DNA: TGTGCCAGCAGTTACTCCTACAGGGGGCGCGGTGAAAAACTGTTTTTT. Amino acids: CASSYSYRGRGEKLFF.

The rearrangement joins TRBV2 to TRBJ1-1; tentatively, D is TRBD1 (6 bases). The CDR3 loop spans 14 amino acids. Deletions cut 6 bases from V and 0 bases from J, with 11 bases between. Per the germline V gene, CDR1 is SNHLY and CDR2 is FYNNEI. DNA of the CDR3: TGTGCCAGCAGGACCGGACAGATGAACACTGAAGCTTTCTTT. Its protein product is CASRTGQMNTEAFF. The full variable domain, with the rest looked up from reference TRBV2 and TRBJ1-1, is EPEVTQTPSHQVTQMGQEVILRCVPISNHLYFYWYRQILGQKVEFLVSFYNNEISEKSEIFDDQFSVERPDGSNFTLKIRSTKLEDSAMYFCASRTGQMNTEAFFGQGTRLTVV.

V and J are TRBV9 and TRBJ2-1; 15 bases are shared with TRBD2. J gave up 10 bases and V 1 base, and 12 bases lay outside the gene matches. The CDR3 sequence is 18 residues long. Per the germline V gene, CDR1 is SGDLS and CDR2 is YYNGEE. CDR3 coding DNA: TGTGCCAGCAGCGTACGAATACCGGGACTAGCGGGGGGAAGCGAGCAGTTCTTC. This encodes CASSVRIPGLAGGSEQFF.

The chain has TRBV18 and TRBJ2-3, with 7 bases that match TRBD2. The CDR3 is 17 residues long. CDR1 is KGHSH, CDR2 LQKENI, per germline. Trimming took 3 bases from V and 0 from J; bases not matched to a gene: 9. The CDR3 region is CASSPQTGGGSTDTQYF. CDR3 nucleotides: TGTGCCAGCTCACCTCAGACCGGCGGGGGTAGCACAGATACGCAGTATTTT.

This rearrangement joins TRBV7-7 to TRBJ2-3; tentatively, D is TRBD2 (6 bases). The CDR3 consists of 14 residues. The germline gives CDR1 SSHAT, CDR2 FNYEAQ (reference sequence). Deletions cut 6 bases from V and 4 bases from J, with 14 bases between. CDR3 DNA: TGTGCCAGCAGTCGCGAGGGGAGGCCAGATACGCAGTATTTT. This sequence encodes CASSREGRPDTQYF.

The V call is TRBV7-2, the J call TRBJ2-7; 7 positions agree with TRBD2. Trimming at V came to 3 bases and at J to 0 bases, leaving 5 bases not matched to a gene. This CDR3 comprises 15 residues. Germline V CDR1 and CDR2: SGHTA, FQGNSA. CDR3 residues: CASSFSGWSSYEQYF. The CDR3 DNA reads as TGTGCCAGCAGCTTTAGCGGGTGGAGCTCCTACGAGCAGTACTTC.

J is TRBJ1-2 and V is TRBV10-1, with TRBD1 matching 7 bases. CDR3 size: 14 residues. CDR1 and CDR2 (germline): WNHNN, SYGVQD (reference sequence). J was trimmed by 3 bases and V by 0 bases; bases with no gene match: 1. In DNA form, the CDR3 reads TGCGCCAGCAGTGAGTCAGGGACAGACTATGGCTACACCTTC. Translating gives CASSESGTDYGYTF.

The chain recombines TRBV7-9 with TRBJ1-6; TRBD1 matches at 9 bases. Germline V gene lookup returns CDR1 SEHNR and CDR2 FQNEAQ (reference sequence). V lost 4 bases and J lost 9; bases outside the gene matches: 7. The CDR3 length is 15 residues. CDR3 DNA sequence: TGTGCCAGCAGCTCCCACCGGGACAGGGTTTCACCCCTCCACTTT. It specifies CASSSHRDRVSPLHF.

This chain connects TRBV7-8 to TRBJ1-3, with D hard to call. The CDR3 is 17 amino acids. Trimming removed 5 bases at V and 0 bases at J, with 17 bases between. Germline CDR1 and CDR2: SGHVS and FQNEAQ. The CDR3 DNA follows: TGTGCCAGCAGCCCTACCCAGGCCCCGGCCTCTGGAAACACCATATATTTT. This gives the protein CASSPTQAPASGNTIYF.